Listed here are 19 T cell receptor beta chains from one sample, sequenced in a study of blood T cell repertoires in COVID-19. Repertoires were generated with immunoSEQ multiplex PCR, while TCRdb's copy carries only in-frame clones and drops some. The repertoire includes more than 80,000 clones, about two thirds of them detected once, and more than 0.8% sits in the top ten. Source material: peripheral blood. The receptors derive from a human donor with acute or convalescent COVID-19. The donor label of this sample is uncertain.

The chain employs TRBV7-9 and TRBJ1-1; no clear D gene. In germline, CDR1 is SEHNR, CDR2 FQNEAQ (reference sequence). This CDR3 spans 12 amino acids. Between the trimmed V and J ends, which lost 2 bases and 11 bases, there was a span of 12 bases. CDR3 residues: CASSLNTGPAFF. The CDR3 nucleotides are TGTGCCAGCAGCTTAAATACCGGTCCGGCTTTCTTT.

CDR3 sequence: CASSDPRGQSEFGGFNSPLHF. The CDR3 DNA reads TGCGCCAGCAGTGATCCCAGGGGGCAGTCGGAGTTCGGGGGCTTTAATTCACCCCTCCACTTT. The V and J genes are TRBV10-1 and TRBJ1-6, with TRBD1 matching over 8 bases. Per the germline V gene, CDR1 is WNHNN and CDR2 is SYGVQD (reference sequence). CDR3 length equals 21 residues. Trimming removed 3 bases from V and 6 bases from J; junction bases left unmatched: 22.

CDR3 in DNA: TGTGCCAGCAACGGACAGCTGAACACTGAAGCTTTCTTT. It codes for CASNGQLNTEAFF. The chain links TRBV2 to TRBJ1-1; tentatively, D is TRBD1 (6 bases). Germline V CDR1 and CDR2: SNHLY, FYNNEI. The CDR3 is made up of 13 amino acids. The V and J ends lost 7 bases and 0 bases respectively, with 9 bases between them.

The chain couples TRBV28 to TRBJ2-3, with D possibly being TRBD1 (6 bases). CDR1 and CDR2 (germline): MDHEN, SYDVKM. Between the trimmed V and J ends, which lost 7 bases and 7 bases, there was a span of 12 bases. The CDR3 has 12 amino acids. The CDR3 protein is CASTHDRYTQYF. The CDR3 DNA reads as TGTGCCAGCACCCATGACAGGTATACGCAGTATTTT. Drawing the rest from reference TRBV28 and TRBJ2-3, the complete variable domain is DVKVTQSSRYLVKRTGEKVFLECVQDMDHENMFWYRQDPGLGLRLIYFSYDVKMKEKGDIPEGYSVSREKKERFSLILESASTNQTSMYLCASTHDRYTQYFGPGTRLTVL.

The chain links TRBV24-1 to TRBJ2-2; maybe TRBD2 (6 bases). This CDR3 contains 15 residues. Germline assignment: CDR1 KGHDR and CDR2 SFDVKD. Trimming left V 5 bases short and J 3 bases short, with 12 bases between. CDR3 protein: CATSGAGGYTGELFF. The CDR3 bases are TGTGCCACCAGTGGGGCCGGGGGATACACCGGGGAGCTGTTTTTT.

The CDR3 DNA reads TGTGCCAGCAGTACCTCAGGGGTTCAGCCCCAGCATTTT. Encoded protein: CASSTSGVQPQHF. The chain links TRBV28 to TRBJ1-5; D perhaps matches TRBD1 (6 bases). This CDR3 spans 13 amino acids. Trimming pared 5 bases from V and 6 bases from J, leaving 11 bases between. Germline CDR1 is MDHEN and CDR2 is SYDVKM.

The V call is TRBV4-1, the J call TRBJ2-3, with 11 bases matching TRBD1. This CDR3 has 16 residues. CDR1 and CDR2 (germline): MGHRA, YSYEKL. V trimming: 4 bases; J trimming: 5 bases; junction bases outside the gene matches: 8. CDR3 protein: CASSLLGQGAGDTQYF. In nucleotides, the CDR3 is TGCGCCAGCAGCCTCCTAGGACAGGGGGCGGGAGATACGCAGTATTTT.

The rearrangement uses TRBV10-2 and TRBJ1-3; D remains ambiguous. Germline CDR1 WSHSY, CDR2 SAAADI. The CDR3 spans 13 residues. V was trimmed by 8 bases and J by 0 bases, leaving 8 bases between them. Written as DNA, the CDR3 is TGCGCCAGCCAGGAAGACTCTGGAAACACCATATATTTT. Translated: CASQEDSGNTIYF.

The rearrangement uses TRBV2 and TRBJ2-5; 8 bases are shared with TRBD2. V lost 4 bases and J lost 5; bases outside the gene matches: 9. This CDR3 region has 15 residues. The germline CDR1 and CDR2 sequences are SNHLY and FYNNEI. CDR3 region: CASSGATSGGETQYF. The CDR3 bases are TGTGCCAGCAGTGGGGCAACTAGCGGAGGGGAGACCCAGTACTTC.

The genes are TRBV6-5 and TRBJ1-4; TRBD1 matches at 9 bases. CDR1 is MNHEY and CDR2 is SVGAGI in the germline V gene. The CDR3 loop spans 15 amino acids. Trimming removed 4 bases from V and 5 bases from J; junction bases left unmatched: 5. The CDR3 loop is CASSSGGTGNEKLFF. Written as DNA, the CDR3 is TGTGCCAGCAGTTCAGGCGGGACAGGGAATGAAAAACTGTTTTTT.

The chain joins TRBV6-5 to TRBJ1-5; 7 positions agree with TRBD1. V gave up 8 bases and J gave up 9 bases; unmatched junction bases: 7. This CDR3 has 12 amino acids. Germline V gene sequence: CDR1 MNHEY, CDR2 SVGAGI. The CDR3 loop reads CASLQGGRPQHF. Here the CDR3 DNA reads TGTGCCAGCCTGCAGGGGGGTAGGCCCCAGCATTTT.

The V and J genes are TRBV2 and TRBJ2-3; D perhaps matches TRBD2 (5 bases). CDR3 length equals 14 residues. Germline V gives CDR1 SNHLY, CDR2 FYNNEI. Trimming removed 9 bases at V and 5 bases at J, with 18 bases between. CDR3 nucleotides: TGTGCCAGTAGGGCATCTGAGGGCAAAGATACGCAGTATTTT. As protein: CASRASEGKDTQYF.

The chain carries TRBV2 and TRBJ1-2; D is perhaps TRBD1 (5 bases). CDR1 is SNHLY, CDR2 FYNNEI, per germline. This CDR3 is 13 amino acids long. The V and J ends lost 7 bases and 8 bases respectively, with 17 bases between them. The CDR3 protein is CASNKLDRGGYTF. CDR3 in DNA: TGTGCCAGCAATAAACTCGACAGAGGCGGCTACACCTTC. Variable domain in full (rest from reference TRBV2 and TRBJ1-2): EPEVTQTPSHQVTQMGQEVILRCVPISNHLYFYWYRQILGQKVEFLVSFYNNEISEKSEIFDDQFSVERPDGSNFTLKIRSTKLEDSAMYFCASNKLDRGGYTFGSGTRLTVV.

The V call is TRBV7-2, the J call TRBJ1-4; tentative D call: TRBD1 (6 bases). The CDR3 is 16 residues long. The V end lost 5 bases, the J end lost 5 bases, and 18 bases lay between the germline ends. The germline V gene encodes CDR1 SGHTA and CDR2 FQGNSA. CDR3 loop: CASSLGSGRGNEKLFF. The CDR3 nucleotides read TGTGCCAGCAGCCTAGGGAGCGGGAGGGGGAATGAAAAACTGTTTTTT.

V and J are TRBV6-5 and TRBJ2-2; no clear D. The ends were cut back, 6 bases at V and 4 bases at J, with 12 bases in the middle. Germline CDR1 reads MNHEY; CDR2 reads SVGAGI. This CDR3 has 14 amino acids. The CDR3 loop is CASRSNSFTGELFF. The CDR3 nucleotides read TGTGCCAGCAGAAGCAACAGCTTCACCGGGGAGCTGTTTTTT.

The rearrangement uses TRBV13 and TRBJ1-1, with a possible D match to TRBD1 (6 bases). This CDR3 has 15 residues. From germline, CDR1 is PRHDT and CDR2 FYEKMQ (reference sequence). Deletions cut 0 bases from V and 2 bases from J, with 10 bases between. The CDR3 region has the DNA TGTGCCAGCAGCTTAGGCCTTGGGGGCAACACTGAAGCTTTCTTT. It specifies CASSLGLGGNTEAFF.

V gene TRBV5-1 combines with J gene TRBJ1-2, with 8 bases lining up with TRBD1. The CDR3 extends over 14 amino acids. The V segment lost 2 bases and the J segment 8 bases; nucleotides outside the gene matches: 8. Germline V gene data show CDR1 as SGHRS and CDR2 as YFSETQ. CDR3 nucleotide sequence: TGCGCCAGCAGCTTATCGCAGGGGGCTGAGGGCTACACCTTC. Translating gives CASSLSQGAEGYTF.

This chain connects TRBV3-1 (or the pseudogene TRBV3-2) to TRBJ2-2; 9 nucleotides match TRBD1. V gave up 0 bases and J gave up 4 bases; unmatched junction bases: 3. CDR1 and CDR2 (germline): LGHDT, YNNKEL (reference sequence). The CDR3 is made up of 16 amino acids. DNA for the CDR3: TGTGCCAGCAGCCAAGATCAGACAGGGGGCACCGGGGAGCTGTTTTTT. Translation: CASSQDQTGGTGELFF.

The chain couples TRBV28 to TRBJ1-1, with 7 bases lining up with TRBD1. The germline V gene has CDR1 MDHEN and CDR2 SYDVKM. Trimming removed 4 bases from V and 6 bases from J; junction bases left unmatched: 11. The CDR3 sequence is 15 residues long. The CDR3 spells CASSYDGQERSEAFF. As DNA, the CDR3 is TGTGCCAGCAGTTACGACGGACAGGAACGATCTGAAGCTTTCTTT.